The 32 T cell receptor delta chains below were found in one sample sequenced in a study of gamma-delta T cells after stem cell transplantation. TCRdb reprocessed the RT-PCR reads through CATT. The data contain over 1,100 delta-chain clones, 15% of them singletons. The source material was gamma-delta T cells. These receptors came from a human donor. It is not recorded whose cells these are; they may come from a transplant donor.

V and J are TRDV2 and TRDJ1; TRDD3 agrees at 12 bases. The ends lost 3 bases at V and 0 bases at J; junction bases unmatched: 13. The CDR3 is made up of 19 amino acids. Germline V CDR1 and CDR2: GEAIGNYY, EKD. CDR3 sequence (DNA): TGTGCCTGTGACGCTATCACTGGGGGATACCCGAGGTACACCGATAAACTCATCTTT. As protein: CACDAITGGYPRYTDKLIF.

To note about this clone: Given a far larger clone just one base away, this is likely a sequencing read error. The same CDR3 arises from other DNA sequences in this sample as well. The CDR3 region is CACDSLLGDTHTDKLIF. CDR3 in DNA: TGTGCCTGTGACAGCCTACTGGGAGATACGCACACCGATAAACTCATCTTT. J is TRDJ1 and V is TRDV2; D possibly corresponds to TRDD3 (6 bases). Trimming stripped 2 bases from V and 0 bases from J, with 18 bases between. Germline V gene sequence: CDR1 GEAIGNYY, CDR2 EKD. The CDR3 runs to 17 residues.

The chain carries TRDV3 and TRDJ1; the match to TRDD3 covers 11 bases. V was pared by 5 bases and J by 5 bases, with 25 bases of the junction left unmatched. Germline V gene sequence: CDR1 TVYSNPD, CDR2 GDNSRS (reference sequence). The CDR3 is made up of 19 amino acids. The DNA of the CDR3 is TGTGCCAAAAGGGAAAGAGGCCCTACTGGGGGATATGGGGCGGATAAACTCATCTTT. This sequence encodes CAKRERGPTGGYGADKLIF.

This clone turned up a few times. A far larger clone is one nucleotide away, so this likely arose from a read error. The V call is TRDV2, the J call TRDJ1, with D uncertain. The germline V gene has CDR1 GEAIGNYY and CDR2 EKD. Trimming removed 5 bases at V and 0 bases at J, with 12 bases between. The CDR3 consists of 14 residues. The CDR3 sequence: CACGHIANTDKLIF. The CDR3 bases are TGTGCCTGTGGCCATATTGCAAACACCGATAAACTCATCTTT.

The genes are TRDV3 and TRDJ1, with 7 bases that match TRDD3. V dropped 2 bases and J dropped 2; count of bases not matched to a gene: 14. In germline, CDR1 is TVYSNPD, CDR2 GDNSRS (reference sequence). The CDR3 is 16 residues long. CDR3 bases: TGTGCCTTTTACTGGGGACACCCCCAAGGGACCGATAAACTCATCTTT. It codes for CAFYWGHPQGTDKLIF.

This clone came up a few times. The protein TCRdb lists belongs to a much larger clone and differs from this DNA's translation at residue 13, which points to a read error; the protein shown is made from the DNA. The chain has TRDV2 and TRDJ1, with a tentative D call TRDD3 (6 bases). The CDR3 extends over 14 amino acids. The germline gives CDR1 GEAIGNYY, CDR2 EKD. The chain's CDR3 is CACDTWGPEDKLTF. The CDR3 DNA reads as TGTGCCTGTGACACCTGGGGGCCCGAGGATAAACTCACCTTT.

By share, this clone ranks as medium-sized (0.01 to 0.1%). The chain links TRDV2 to TRDJ1; 9 nucleotides agree with TRDD3. Germline trimming cut 3 bases from V and 0 bases from J; bases unmatched to any gene: 22. Germline V gives CDR1 GEAIGNYY, CDR2 EKD. CDR3 size: 21 residues. The CDR3 DNA reads TGTGCCTGTGACGGGCCTCTATACTGGGGGACGACGCAGACATACACCGATAAACTCATCTTT. This codes for CACDGPLYWGTTQTYTDKLIF.

The rearrangement uses TRDV1 and TRDJ1, with 8 bases identical to TRDD3. Per the germline V gene, CDR1 is TSWWSYY and CDR2 is QGS. The CDR3 extends over 21 amino acids. J lost 0 bases, V lost 0 bases, and 18 bases had no gene match. The CDR3 DNA reads TGTGCTCTTGGGGAACTCCTCTCCCCACCGAGGGATACGGGGTACACCGATAAACTCATCTTT. Its translation: CALGELLSPPRDTGYTDKLIF.

For this clone: Different DNA sequences within this sample yield the same CDR3. This chain joins TRDV1 and TRDJ1, with D unclear. This CDR3 contains 14 residues. The germline V gene encodes CDR1 TSWWSYY and CDR2 QGS. V was trimmed by 3 bases and J by 4 bases, leaving 12 bases between them. The CDR3 protein is CALGEGLPDDKLIF. The DNA of the CDR3 is TGTGCTCTTGGGGAGGGTTTACCGGACGATAAACTCATCTTT.

Concerning this clone itself: A far larger clone is off by one base, so a read error is likely. The same CDR3 can be traced to other DNA sequences in this sample. The CDR3 sequence is CACDSLLGDTHTDKLIF. The CDR3 DNA reads as TGTGCCTGTGACAGCCTACTGGGGGATACACACACCGATAAACTCATCTTT. The V call is TRDV2, the J call TRDJ1, with 12 bases lining up with TRDD3. Trimming took 2 bases from V and 0 from J; bases not matched to a gene: 6. The germline V gene has CDR1 GEAIGNYY and CDR2 EKD. The CDR3 covers 17 residues.

Regarding this clone: Other DNA sequences in the sample encode the same CDR3. The rearrangement joins TRDV2 to TRDJ1, with D possibly matching TRDD3 (6 bases). Germline assignment: CDR1 GEAIGNYY and CDR2 EKD. CDR3 length equals 14 residues. Trimming shortened V by 1 base and J by 1 base, and 9 bases separated the two germline ends. CDR3: CACDTLGTTDKLIF. The CDR3 DNA reads as TGTGCCTGTGACACGCTGGGGACCACCGATAAACTCATCTTT.

This clone was counted between two and nine times. One base separates it from a far larger clone, so it is likely a read error. V is TRDV1 and J is TRDJ1; 13 bases are shared with TRDD3. The ends lost 4 bases at V and 3 bases at J; junction bases unmatched: 29. Per the germline V gene, CDR1 is TSWWSYY and CDR2 is QGS. The CDR3 runs to 24 residues. The CDR3 nucleotides read TGTGCTCTTGGGGTCTCAGTTCCTACTCTGACCTACTGGGGGATACGAGGGCACGCCGATAAACTCATCTTT. It specifies CALGVSVPTLTYWGIRGHADKLIF.

This clone was seen more than once but under ten times. This chain uses TRDV2 with TRDJ1; 11 bases are a match to TRDD3. In germline, CDR1 is GEAIGNYY, CDR2 EKD. V lost 2 bases, J lost 2 bases, and 9 bases stayed unmatched. The CDR3 covers 17 residues. CDR3 protein: CACDSMGDTRRTDKLIF. The CDR3 DNA reads TGTGCCTGTGACAGCATGGGGGATACGCGTAGGACCGATAAACTCATCTTT.

By share, this clone ranks as medium-sized. The chain uses TRDV1 and TRDJ1; 9 bases align to TRDD3. CDR1 is TSWWSYY, CDR2 QGS, per germline. The CDR3 covers 18 residues. V lost 3 bases and J lost 1; bases outside the gene matches: 12. CDR3: CALGEGYYQGDTTDKLIF. The CDR3 DNA follows: TGTGCTCTTGGGGAGGGATATTACCAGGGGGATACCACCGATAAACTCATCTTT.

By share, this clone counts as large (0.1 to 1%). The V call is TRDV3, the J call TRDJ1; 9 nucleotides agree with TRDD2. The CDR3 totals 24 residues. The V gene's germline CDR1 is TVYSNPD and CDR2 GDNSRS (reference sequence). Trimming cost V 4 bases and J 1 base; bases outside gene matches: 37. The CDR3, as DNA: TGTGCCTCGGGGGTGTTTGGCCTTCCTACTAACGGTATTGTACTGGGGATTTCCACCGATAAACTCATCTTT. This encodes CASGVFGLPTNGIVLGISTDKLIF.

This clone was seen more than once but under ten times. J is TRDJ1 and V is TRDV1; 13 bases align to TRDD3. This CDR3 is built from 21 residues. Trimming removed 5 bases from V and 6 bases from J; junction bases left unmatched: 24. CDR1 TSWWSYY and CDR2 QGS come from the germline V gene. The DNA of the CDR3 is TGTGCTCTTGGGTCCTACTCCTTTTTAACTGGGGGATACGCAAGAACTCATAAACTCATCTTT. This gives the protein CALGSYSFLTGGYARTHKLIF.

In this sample, this clone turned up a few times. The chain has TRDV2 and TRDJ3; 12 nucleotides agree with TRDD3. CDR1 and CDR2 from the germline V gene are GEAIGNYY and EKD. The V and J ends lost 3 bases and 3 bases, in that order; junction bases with no gene match: 8. This CDR3 is 19 amino acids long. The CDR3 sequence is CACDSLLGDTFWDTRQMFF. CDR3 nucleotide sequence: TGTGCCTGTGACTCCCTACTGGGGGATACTTTCTGGGACACCCGACAGATGTTTTTC.

As for this clone: A far larger clone lies a single base away; this is likely a read error. Different DNA sequences within this sample yield the same CDR3. V and J are TRDV2 and TRDJ1; 8 bases map to TRDD3. CDR3 length: 17 amino acids. The V and J ends lost 1 base and 1 base, in that order; junction bases with no gene match: 10. Per the germline V gene, CDR1 is GEAIGNYY and CDR2 is EKD. The CDR3 reads CACDTVLGAPVTDKLIF. CDR3 DNA sequence: TGTGCCTGTGACACTGTACTGGGGGCCCCGGTCACCGATAAACTCATCTTT.

This clone was seen a handful of times. The protein recorded in TCRdb matches a much larger clone and deviates from this DNA's translation at residue 6, suggesting a read error; the protein here is obtained by translating the DNA. The rearrangement links TRDV1 to TRDJ1; D is perhaps TRDD2 (9 bases). The CDR3 runs to 25 residues. Trimming cost V 4 bases and J 0 bases, with 42 bases left between them. Germline V gene data show CDR1 as TSWWSYY and CDR2 as QGS. The CDR3 is CALGAYLPTAKILLGARADTDKLIF. The CDR3 nucleotides read TGTGCTCTTGGGGCCTACCTTCCTACGGCGAAAATATTACTGGGGGCCCGGGCAGACACCGATAAACTCATCTTT.

Sample share makes this clone large. The rearrangement uses TRDV2 and TRDJ3; the D is unclear. V lost 0 bases, J lost 0 bases, and 11 bases lay in between. CDR3 length: 18 amino acids. The V gene's germline CDR1 is GEAIGNYY and CDR2 EKD. CDR3 sequence: CACDTVSKTSWDTRQMFF. The DNA of the CDR3 is TGTGCCTGTGACACCGTCTCAAAGACCTCCTGGGACACCCGACAGATGTTTTTC.

The V call is TRDV2, the J call TRDJ1; maybe TRDD3 (5 bases). Looked up from germline, CDR1 is GEAIGNYY and CDR2 is EKD. There are 18 residues in the CDR3. Trimming shortened V by 4 bases and J by 0 bases, and 23 bases separated the two germline ends. Here the CDR3 reads CACEGVRGATLYTDKLIF. The CDR3 DNA reads TGTGCCTGTGAGGGGGTGAGGGGGGCCACGCTGTACACCGATAAACTCATCTTT.

This clone was seen a handful of times. A much larger clone differs from this one at a single base, so this may be a read error. Different DNA sequences within this sample yield the same CDR3. The gene calls are TRDV2 and TRDJ1; 10 bases agree with TRDD3. This CDR3 has 19 residues. From germline, CDR1 is GEAIGNYY and CDR2 EKD. The trim removed 1 base at V and 2 bases at J, leaving 15 bases unmatched. The CDR3 is CACDTLNTWLGDTTDKLIF. As DNA, the CDR3 is TGTGCCTGTGACACGTTAAACACGTGGTTGGGGGATACAACCGATAAACTCATCTTT.

This clone ranks as medium-sized (0.01 to 0.1%). The V and J genes are TRDV2 and TRDJ2, with 8 bases fitting TRDD3. The CDR3 loop spans 15 amino acids. Germline CDR1 is GEAIGNYY and CDR2 is EKD. The V gene end was trimmed by 4 bases and the J gene end by 5 bases; junction bases not matched to a gene: 8. CDR3 protein: CACDILGADTAQLFF. The CDR3 coding sequence is TGTGCCTGTGATATACTGGGGGCCGACACAGCACAACTCTTCTTT.

This clone was counted between two and nine times. A far larger clone is just one base off, so this is likely a read error. Other DNA variants within this sample encode the same CDR3. The rearrangement links TRDV2 to TRDJ1; D is uncertain. Germline V gene sequence: CDR1 GEAIGNYY, CDR2 EKD. With 0 bases removed from V and 1 base from J, the gap between germline ends came to 17 bases. The CDR3 contains 17 residues. CDR3 DNA sequence: TGTGCCTGTGACACCGTACTAGGGGCCCCGGTCACCGATAAACTCATCTTT. Residues: CACDTVLGAPVTDKLIF.

By share, this clone ranks as medium-sized. The chain joins TRDV1 to TRDJ1; TRDD2 matches at 8 bases. This CDR3 has 16 residues. Trimming removed 9 bases from V and 0 bases from J; junction bases left unmatched: 12. The germline CDR1 and CDR2 sequences are TSWWSYY and QGS. The CDR3 protein is CALYSSYAGYTDKLIF. As DNA, the CDR3 is TGTGCTCTCTACTCTTCCTACGCCGGGTACACCGATAAACTCATCTTT.

This clone was seen a few times. A read error may explain this, as a much larger clone is one base away. The sample contains more than one DNA sequence encoding this CDR3. The rearrangement links TRDV1 to TRDJ3; tentative D call: TRDD3 (6 bases). The CDR3 is 24 residues long. Germline lookup yields CDR1 TSWWSYY and CDR2 QGS. The chain's CDR3 is CALGEIAARRIPSNRSWDTRQMFF. CDR3 coding DNA: TGTGCTCTTGGGGAAATTGCTGCCCGGCGGATACCTTCGAACCGCTCCTGGGACACCCGTCAGATGTTTTTC.

This clone is medium-sized within its sample. CDR3 DNA sequence: TGTGCCTGTGACACCGTCCCTACTGGGGGATATTCGTTAAATGCCGATAAACTCATCTTT. This translates into CACDTVPTGGYSLNADKLIF. This sequence joins TRDV2 and TRDJ1, with TRDD3 identical over 11 bases. The ends lost 0 bases at V and 3 bases at J; junction bases unmatched: 17. The CDR3 covers 20 residues. Germline loops: CDR1 GEAIGNYY, CDR2 EKD.

The rearrangement uses TRDV2 and TRDJ1; 10 positions agree with TRDD3. Losses at the gene ends were 2 bases for V and 0 bases for J; bases not matched to a gene: 23. Germline CDR1 reads GEAIGNYY; CDR2 reads EKD. CDR3 size: 22 residues. The CDR3 reads CACDILLGDLTLKKRYTDKLIF. Written as DNA, the CDR3 is TGTGCCTGTGACATCCTACTGGGGGATCTCACTCTAAAGAAAAGGTACACCGATAAACTCATCTTT.

This clone has more than one count but fewer than ten. The chain combines TRDV2 with TRDJ1; TRDD3 is a possible D gene (5 bases). CDR3 length: 19 residues. Germline CDR1 and CDR2: GEAIGNYY and EKD. The ends were cut back, 3 bases at V and 0 bases at J, with 25 bases in the middle. CDR3 nucleotide sequence: TGTGCCTGTGACCCCGTTTCCGGGGGGCCACCGATTTACACCGATAAACTCATCTTT. It translates to CACDPVSGGPPIYTDKLIF.

This clone occurred a few times. A single base separates this from a much larger clone, so it may be a read error. The chain links TRDV1 to TRDJ2, with 8 bases fitting TRDD3. The CDR3 runs 21 residues. Germline assignment: CDR1 TSWWSYY and CDR2 QGS. V shed 4 bases, J shed 5 bases, and the junction held 24 bases outside the gene matches. The CDR3: CALGAPSTPWGTLPTTAQLFF. The CDR3 bases are TGTGCTCTTGGGGCTCCCTCTACTCCCTGGGGGACCCTCCCCACCACAGCACAACTCTTCTTT.

Worth noting for this clone: It may be a read error: a sequence one base away is much more abundant. The rearrangement links TRDV1 to TRDJ1, with TRDD3 matching over 10 bases. The CDR3 spans 27 residues. Germline V gene sequence: CDR1 TSWWSYY, CDR2 QGS. This CDR3 reads CARGELPSFLRFESLLGDSPYTDKLIF. The CDR3 DNA is TGTGCTCGTGGGGAACTCCCATCGTTTCTTCGGTTTGAGTCTTTACTGGGGGATTCACCGTACACCGATAAACTCATCTTT.

This clone came up a few times. A far larger clone is a single base away, which makes a read error likely. Other nucleotide sequences from this sample produce the same CDR3. The chain joins TRDV1 to TRDJ1; D might be TRDD2 (9 bases). V lost 4 bases, J lost 0 bases, and 42 bases lay in between. This CDR3 region has 25 residues. Germline V gene sequence: CDR1 TSWWSYY, CDR2 QGS. CDR3 sequence reads: CALGAHLPTAKILLGARADTDKLIF. The CDR3 DNA is TGTGCTCTTGGGGCCCACCTTCCTACAGCGAAAATATTACTGGGGGCCCGGGCAGACACCGATAAACTCATCTTT.